Listed below are T cell receptor beta chains from one sample, sequenced in a study of CD8+ T cells in alopecia areata. Sequencing was performed with immunoSEQ multiplex PCR; in TCRdb, only in-frame clones are kept and a portion is missing. This table holds 90,000 to 150,000 clones, around 56% found once. The source was CD4+ T cells sorted from blood, collected at week 4, from a patient treated with tofacitinib. The receptors originated from a human donor with alopecia areata. CDR3s include the opening cysteine and the closing phenylalanine or tryptophan. The D gene is left open where the match is weak. Rows give clone size only sometimes, using once, few, many, or a class for an expanded clone.

>-|TRBJ1-2|TRBV15|-
TGTGCCACCAGCAGAGATCGTGAGGGGGGCTATGGCTACACCTTC
CATSRDREGGYGYTF
>-|TRBJ1-1|TRBV30|-
TGTGCCTGGGCCCGGGGTTTGTCTGAAGCTTTCTTT
CAWARGLSEAFF
>few|TRBJ2-3|TRBV29-1|-
TGCAGCGTATCGACAAAACTCACAGATACGCAGTATTTT
CSVSTKLTDTQYF
>-|TRBJ2-7|TRBV6-1|-
TGTGCCAGCAAACCCGACCCACCCTACGAGCAGTACTTC
CASKPDPPYEQYF
>-|TRBJ1-2|TRBV2|-
TGTGCCAGCTCTGGCTCCGGGTATGGCTACACCTTC
CASSGSGYGYTF
>few|TRBJ2-1|TRBV9|-
TGTGCCAGCAGCGTGACTGGGGGCCCAAATGAGCAGTTCTTC
CASSVTGGPNEQFF
>-|TRBJ1-2|TRBV30|-
TGTGCCTGGCACCGACCGGGACGGTCTGGCTACACCTTC
CAWHRPGRSGYTF
>-|TRBJ1-5|TRBV5-6|-
TGTGCCAGCAGCCCCCGGCCGGGGGGGCCCCAGCATTTT
CASSPRPGGPQHF
>-|TRBJ2-5|TRBV30|TRBD1
TGTGCCTGGCACAGGGGGGAAGAGACCCAGTACTTC
CAWHRGEETQYF
>-|TRBJ2-2|TRBV6-5|TRBD2
TGTGCCAGCAGTAAGGGACTAGCGGGGTCCGGGGAGCTGTTTTTT
CASSKGLAGSGELFF
>-|TRBJ1-6|TRBV10-3|-
TGTGCCATCAGTGAGTTTGTGGGCCGGGGTTCACCCCTCCACTTT
CAISEFVGRGSPLHF
>-|TRBJ2-3|TRBV5-1|-
TGCGCCAGCAGCTTGGGAGGCACAGATACGCAGTATTTT
CASSLGGTDTQYF
>few|TRBJ1-1|TRBV2|TRBD1
TGTGCCAGCAGGCGGGGACAGGAGAACACTGAAGCTTTCTTT
CASRRGQENTEAFF
>-|TRBJ1-1|TRBV5-1|-
TGCGCCAGCAGCTTGGAGACGAGGGGGTGGACTGAAGCTTTCTTT
CASSLETRGWTEAFF
>few|TRBJ2-3|TRBV6-6|-
TGTGCCAGCAGCTGGGATCGCACAGATACGCAGTATTTT
CASSWDRTDTQYF
>-|TRBJ1-3|TRBV29-1|-
TGCAGCGTTGAAGTTCAATCGGCGTTTGGAAACACCATATATTTT
CSVEVQSAFGNTIYF